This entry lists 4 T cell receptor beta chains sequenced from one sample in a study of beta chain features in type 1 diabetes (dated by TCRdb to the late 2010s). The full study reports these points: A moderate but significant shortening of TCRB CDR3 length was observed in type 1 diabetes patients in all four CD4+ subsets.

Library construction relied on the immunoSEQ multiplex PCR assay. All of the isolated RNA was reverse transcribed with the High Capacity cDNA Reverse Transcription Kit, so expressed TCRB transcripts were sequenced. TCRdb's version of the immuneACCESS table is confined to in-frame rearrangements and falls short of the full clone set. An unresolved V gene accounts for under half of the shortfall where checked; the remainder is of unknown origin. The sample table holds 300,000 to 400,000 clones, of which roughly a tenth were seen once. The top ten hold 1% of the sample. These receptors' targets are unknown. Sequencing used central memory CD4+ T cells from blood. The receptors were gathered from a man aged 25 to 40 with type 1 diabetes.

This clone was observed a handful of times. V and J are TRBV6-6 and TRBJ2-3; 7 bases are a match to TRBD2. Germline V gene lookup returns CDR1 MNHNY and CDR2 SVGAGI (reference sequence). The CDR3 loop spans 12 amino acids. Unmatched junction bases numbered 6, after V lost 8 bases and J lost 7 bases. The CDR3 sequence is CASSGGRHTQYF. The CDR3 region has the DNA TGTGCCAGCTCGGGGGGACGCCATACGCAGTATTTT.

CDR3 DNA sequence: TGTGCCAGCAGCTTAGACAGACGGGATACGCAGTATTTT. The encoded protein is CASSLDRRDTQYF. The V gene is TRBV7-8, the J gene TRBJ2-3; D gene ambiguous. Germline V gene data show CDR1 as SGHVS and CDR2 as FQNEAQ. This CDR3 is 13 amino acids long. Trimming removed 1 base at V and 6 bases at J, with 8 bases between. The whole variable domain, filled in from reference TRBV7-8 and TRBJ2-3, reads GAGVSQSPRYKVAKRGQDVALRCDPISGHVSLFWYQQALGQGPEFLTYFQNEAQLDKSGLPSDRFFAERPEGSVSTLKIQRTQQEDSAVYLCASSLDRRDTQYFGPGTRLTVL.

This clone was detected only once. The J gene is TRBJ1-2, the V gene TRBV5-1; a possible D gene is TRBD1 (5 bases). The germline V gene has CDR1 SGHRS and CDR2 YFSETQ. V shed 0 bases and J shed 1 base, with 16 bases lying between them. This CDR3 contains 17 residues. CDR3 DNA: TGCGCCAGCAGCTTGGGCCCTTCAGGGTTGGGTAACTATGGCTACACCTTC. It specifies CASSLGPSGLGNYGYTF.

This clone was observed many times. Written as DNA, the CDR3 is TGTGCCAGCTCACCCTCTCGACAGACCGAGACCCAGTACTTC. Amino acid sequence: CASSPSRQTETQYF. This chain joins TRBV18 and TRBJ2-5, with D perhaps matching TRBD1 (5 bases). The V gene's germline CDR1 is KGHSH and CDR2 LQKENI. The CDR3 has 14 amino acids. V was trimmed by 3 bases and J by 5 bases, leaving 13 bases between them.